These 2 T cell receptor beta chains came from one sample sequenced in a study of T cell responses to AZD1222 COVID-19 vaccine (dated by TCRdb to the early 2020s). The time point label on this specimen signifies: about 28 days (+/-7) after the second vaccine dose. Libraries were built with the immunoSEQ multiplex PCR assay. TCRdb stores this immuneACCESS table with in-frame sequences only. Part of the clones is absent; in the studies checked, under half of the shortfall reflects unresolved V genes, and no reason is known for the rest. Counted in this sample were nearly 35,000 clones; 80% to 90% of them appeared once. Of the sample, 9.5% to 12% falls within the top ten clones. The sequencing used peripheral blood, collected 28 days after the second AZD1222 dose. Every receptor here comes from an adult who received the AZD1222 COVID-19 vaccine.

This clone was seen a handful of times. The chain is built from TRBV10-1 and TRBJ2-7; D not certain. Between the trimmed V and J ends, which lost 10 bases and 2 bases, there was a span of 15 bases. CDR1 and CDR2 (germline): WNHNN, SYGVQD (reference sequence). The CDR3 length is 13 residues. The CDR3 sequence is CANLVALTYEQYF. As DNA, the CDR3 is TGCGCCAACTTAGTGGCTTTAACCTACGAGCAGTACTTC.

On this clone: This sample also contains other DNA sequences that code for the same CDR3. The rearrangement uses TRBV6-5 and TRBJ1-2; 11 bases fit TRBD1. This CDR3 has 16 amino acids. The V gene's germline CDR1 is MNHEY and CDR2 SVGAGI. V lost 0 bases to trimming and J lost 5 bases; unmatched junction nucleotides: 5. The CDR3 sequence is CASSYSRTGGGYGYTF. DNA for the CDR3: TGTGCCAGCAGTTACTCGAGGACAGGGGGCGGGTATGGCTACACCTTC.